Presented here are 31 T cell receptor beta chains from one specimen sequenced in a study of tumor-infiltrating lymphocytes in primary liver carcinoma. Blood RNA was derived from unsorted whole blood, and germline DNA was extracted too. cDNA specific to TCR beta was made from 500 ng of total RNA, with a constant-region primer employed for priming. Construction of TCR beta libraries relied on three successive nested multiplex PCR rounds employing slightly modified ARM-PCR. Running 10 cycles apiece, the first two PCR rounds relied on TRBV1-TRBV30 forward primers together with a C-beta reverse primer. Each CDR3 protein gets one entry after TCRdb re-called the multiplex PCR reads with MiXCR. This table holds 320,000 or so distinct CDR3 sequences, approximately 60% found once. Material for sequencing was peripheral blood. The origin of the receptors is a man aged 35 to 55 with primary liver carcinoma and hepatitis B virus infection.

V gene TRBV6-6 combines with J gene TRBJ1-1; D is unresolved. The CDR3 is 14 residues long. The V end was cut by 7 bases, the J end by 3 bases, with 15 bases between. Germline V gene sequence: CDR1 MNHNY, CDR2 SVGAGI (reference sequence). CDR3 residues: CASKLIPTDTEAFF. CDR3 in DNA: TGTGCCAGCAAGCTTATTCCCACGGACACTGAAGCTTTCTTT.

Details on this clonotype: A read error may be the cause here, since a much bigger clone is one base away. Because it lacks the conserved phenylalanine or tryptophan at the end, this CDR3 is likely a read error. The chain joins TRBV29-1 to TRBJ2-3; 8 positions agree with TRBD2. With V trimmed by 1 base and J by 0 bases, 9 bases remained unmatched. CDR1 is SQVTM and CDR2 is ANQGSEA in the germline V gene. The CDR3 runs 17 residues. CDR3 region: CSVEGPQRESSTDTQYY. The CDR3 DNA follows: TGCAGCGTTGAAGGGCCCCAGCGGGAGAGTAGCACAGATACGCAGTATTAT.

This clonotype occurred many times. The chain has TRBV5-6 and TRBJ1-1; perhaps TRBD1 as D (5 bases). In germline, CDR1 is SGHDT, CDR2 YYEEEE. This CDR3 is built from 14 residues. V lost 2 bases, J lost 5 bases, and 13 bases lay in between. This CDR3 is CASSFGTYETEAFF. As DNA, the CDR3 is TGTGCCAGCAGCTTCGGGACCTACGAGACTGAAGCTTTCTTT.

This clonotype was detected a few times. The rearrangement joins TRBV5-1 to TRBJ2-6; D not certain. Germline CDR1 reads SGHRS; CDR2 reads YFSETQ. The V gene lost 4 bases and the J gene lost 0 bases, with 8 bases spanning the gap. The CDR3 loop spans 15 amino acids. CDR3 sequence reads: CASSAEISGANVLTF. The CDR3 DNA reads TGCGCCAGCAGCGCCGAAATCTCTGGGGCCAACGTCCTGACTTTC.

On this clonotype: This may be a read error: a much more frequent sequence differs by one nucleotide. The chain carries TRBV6-1 and TRBJ2-3; tentative D call: TRBD1 (5 bases). The CDR3 has 15 amino acids. Germline lookup yields CDR1 MNHNS and CDR2 SASEGT. The chain's CDR3 is CASSRETGPTDAQYF. The CDR3 DNA sequence: TGTGCCAGCAGCCGAGAAACAGGTCCCACAGATGCGCAGTATTTT.

In regard to this clonotype: A much larger clone lies a single base off, so this may be a read error. The chain carries TRBV6-1 and TRBJ2-7; D tentatively reads TRBD1 or TRBD2 (5 bases each). Germline CDR1 reads MNHNS; CDR2 reads SASEGT. V was shortened by 7 bases and J by 7 bases, with 14 bases between the two germline ends. This CDR3 comprises 12 residues. CDR3 protein: CASMGPATEQYF. The CDR3 nucleotides are TGTGCCAGCATGGGACCGGCGACGGAGCAGTACTTC.

On this clonotype: A much larger clone lies a single base off, so this may be a read error. This chain joins TRBV4-1 and TRBJ2-7; D is perhaps TRBD2 (6 bases). This CDR3 has 14 amino acids. Germline V gives CDR1 MGHRA, CDR2 YSYEKL. In DNA form, the CDR3 reads TGCGCCAGCAGCCAAGGGGACTCAGCCTACGCGCAGTACTTC. Translation gives CASSQGDSAYAQYF.

At least ten counts were recorded for this clonotype. The chain links TRBV30 to TRBJ2-2; possibly TRBD1 or TRBD2 for D (6 bases each). The V gene lost 0 bases and the J gene lost 7 bases, with 12 bases spanning the gap. Per the germline V gene, CDR1 is GTSNPN and CDR2 is SVGIG (reference sequence). The CDR3 contains 14 residues. CDR3 nucleotide sequence: TGTGCCTGGAGTGTAGGGGGGTTTGACGGGGAGCTGTTTTTT. It is translated as CAWSVGGFDGELFF. Drawing the rest from reference TRBV30 and TRBJ2-2, the complete variable domain is SQTIHQWPATLVQPVGSPLSLECTVEGTSNPNLYWYRQAAGRGLQLLFYSVGIGQISSEVPQNLSASRPQDRQFILSSKKLLLSDSGFYLCAWSVGGFDGELFFGEGSRLTVL.

This clonotype was observed a few times. This chain connects TRBV6-1 to TRBJ2-7; no clear D gene. Trimming shortened V by 5 bases and J by 3 bases, and 5 bases separated the two germline ends. Germline-derived CDR1 and CDR2 are MNHNS and SASEGT. The CDR3 sequence is 11 residues long. Here the CDR3 DNA reads TGTGCCAGCAGTTTCAACTACGAGCAGTACTTC. Protein sequence: CASSFNYEQYF.

CDR3 protein: CATGTSGKETQYF. The DNA for the CDR3 is TGTGCCACCGGGACTAGCGGAAAAGAGACCCAGTACTTC. The chain is built from TRBV24-1 and TRBJ2-5; TRBD2 matches at 11 bases. The CDR3 is 13 residues long. Trimming cost V 9 bases and J 3 bases; bases outside gene matches: 2. The germline V gene has CDR1 KGHDR and CDR2 SFDVKD.

Comment on this clonotype: This may stem from a read error, because a much larger clone lies one nucleotide away. The chain is built from TRBV10-3 and TRBJ1-1; no reliable D call. The germline CDR1 and CDR2 sequences are ENHRY and SYGVKD. CDR3 size: 11 residues. CDR3 bases: TGTGCCATCAGCGCGGGCACTGAAGTTTTCTTT. Amino acid sequence: CAISAGTEVFF.

Concerning this clonotype: One end of the junction varies from germline; a read error may be responsible. The chain uses TRBV6-2 or TRBV6-3 and TRBJ2-7; the D is unclear. Germline CDR1 is MNHEY and CDR2 is SVGEGT. The CDR3 extends over 13 amino acids. CDR3 nucleotides: TGTGCCTCAACGCGGTCCCTTTCGGGCGAGCTGTACTTC. Translating it yields CASTRSLSGELYF.

In DNA form, the CDR3 reads TGTGCCAGCAGCCGCCGGGACCGCTCCGATTTTGACTACACCTTC. As protein: CASSRRDRSDFDYTF. The V gene is TRBV14, the J gene TRBJ1-2; D is perhaps TRBD1 (5 bases). The CDR3 is made up of 15 amino acids. V lost 4 bases to trimming and J lost 10 bases, with 22 bases between them. CDR1 is SGHDN, CDR2 FVKESK, per germline.

The table lists this clonotype with a few counts. J is TRBJ2-5 and V is TRBV10-3; D not certain. The CDR3 has 12 residues. V was shortened by 3 bases and J by 5 bases, with 7 bases between the two germline ends. Germline CDR1 reads ENHRY; CDR2 reads SYGVKD. The CDR3 protein is CAISESWETQYF. CDR3 DNA: TGTGCCATCAGTGAAAGCTGGGAGACCCAGTACTTC.

The rearrangement uses TRBV5-1 and TRBJ2-7; D possibly corresponds to TRBD2 (6 bases). The germline V gene encodes CDR1 SGHRS and CDR2 YFSETQ. This CDR3 spans 15 amino acids. Trimming stripped 0 bases from V and 2 bases from J, with 12 bases between. The CDR3 here is CASSLARSGAYEQYF. The CDR3 DNA reads TGCGCCAGCAGCTTGGCCCGGTCGGGGGCCTACGAGCAGTACTTC.

As DNA, the CDR3 is TGTGCCTGGAGTCAAGGGACAGGAGCCACAGATACGCAGTATTTT. Translating it yields CAWSQGTGATDTQYF. This sequence joins TRBV30 and TRBJ2-3; TRBD1 matches 8 bases. CDR1 and CDR2 from the germline V gene are GTSNPN and SVGIG (reference sequence). The CDR3 length is 15 residues. The trim removed 2 bases at V and 2 bases at J, leaving 6 bases unmatched.

Note on this clonotype: This may arise from a read error, as a much more abundant clone is one base away. This sequence joins TRBV13 and TRBJ2-7; 10 bases agree with TRBD2. V lost 5 bases and J lost 3; bases outside the gene matches: 4. The CDR3 consists of 14 residues. From germline, CDR1 is PRHDT and CDR2 FYEKMQ (reference sequence). The CDR3 region is CASSHRTSGYEQYF. CDR3 bases: TGTGCCAGCAGCCACAGGACTAGCGGCTACGAGCAGTACTTC.

This clonotype has a handful of counts. CDR3 sequence (DNA): TGTGCCATCAGACCCGGGACTAAGAACACCGGGGAGCTGTTTTTT. It is translated as CAIRPGTKNTGELFF. The V call is TRBV10-3, the J call TRBJ2-2; 7 bases are a match to TRBD2. The length of the CDR3 is 15 residues. Germline trimming cut 6 bases from V and 1 base from J; bases unmatched to any gene: 5. Germline CDR1 is ENHRY and CDR2 is SYGVKD.

This clonotype was seen only a few times. The chain couples TRBV5-4 to TRBJ2-5, with D perhaps matching TRBD1 (6 bases). The CDR3 is 16 residues long. The V gene lost 0 bases and the J gene lost 2 bases, with 14 bases spanning the gap. The germline CDR1 and CDR2 sequences are SGHNT and YYREEE (reference sequence). The CDR3 bases are TGTGCCAGCAGCTTGGGGGCGACAGGATTGCAAGAGACCCAGTACTTC. As protein: CASSLGATGLQETQYF.

The genes are TRBV2 and TRBJ2-3; 11 nucleotides align to TRBD2. The CDR3 has 15 residues. The V gene end was trimmed by 4 bases and the J gene end by 4 bases; junction bases not matched to a gene: 4. Per the germline V gene, CDR1 is SNHLY and CDR2 is FYNNEI. Here the CDR3 reads CASSGTSGRADTQYF. The CDR3 DNA sequence: TGTGCCAGCAGTGGGACTAGCGGGCGCGCAGATACGCAGTATTTT.

This clonotype appeared many times. This chain links TRBV29-1 with TRBJ2-2; D possibly corresponds to TRBD1 (6 bases). The CDR3 consists of 14 residues. V was cut by 5 bases and J by 0 bases, with 10 bases left in between. Germline V lookup: CDR1 SQVTM, CDR2 ANQGSEA. In DNA form, the CDR3 reads TGCAGCGTTCTAGGGACAACGAACACCGGGGAGCTGTTTTTT. This sequence encodes CSVLGTTNTGELFF.

This clonotype has only a few counts. The chain employs TRBV6-2 or TRBV6-3 and TRBJ2-7, with 7 bases lining up with TRBD1. Germline V gene data show CDR1 as MNHEY and CDR2 as SVGEGT. The CDR3 loop spans 14 amino acids. V lost 4 bases to trimming and J lost 2 bases; unmatched junction nucleotides: 5. The CDR3: CASSSGTAAYEQYF. The CDR3 DNA follows: TGTGCCAGCAGTTCCGGGACAGCAGCCTACGAGCAGTACTTC.

Regarding this clonotype: One end of the junction fails to match germline, which may point to a read error. This chain links TRBV6-1 with TRBJ2-2; a possible D gene is TRBD2 (6 bases). The CDR3 contains 15 residues. CDR1 MNHNS and CDR2 SASEGT come from the germline V gene. CDR3 nucleotide sequence: TGTGTCAGCAGCTCCCGTAGCGGTAACACCGGGGAGCCGTTTTTT. Amino acids: CVSSSRSGNTGEPFF.

Remarks on this clonotype: One base away lies a much larger clone, so this may be a sequencing read error. The chain employs TRBV12-3 or TRBV12-4 and TRBJ2-3; D call uncertain. CDR3 length: 11 residues. The CDR3: CSSRATDTQYF. For the CDR3, the DNA is TGTTCCAGCAGAGCCACAGATACGCAGTATTTT.

Regarding this clonotype: With a much larger clone just one base away, this may be a read error. This rearrangement joins TRBV10-3 to TRBJ1-5, with 7 bases aligning to TRBD1. The CDR3 covers 13 residues. Germline loops: CDR1 ENHRY, CDR2 SYGVKD. After removal of 5 bases from V and 7 bases from J, the junction contained 5 bases not matched to a gene. CDR3 sequence reads: CAISPRGGQPQHF. CDR3 DNA: TGTGCCATCAGTCCCAGGGGGGGACAGCCCCAGCATTTT.

This clonotype was recorded at least ten times. This chain joins TRBV29-1 and TRBJ1-1, with D hard to call. V lost 0 bases to trimming and J lost 1 base, with 6 bases between them. The CDR3 length is 13 residues. The germline V gene has CDR1 SQVTM and CDR2 ANQGSEA. CDR3 protein: CSVEEGGNTEAFF. Written as DNA, the CDR3 is TGCAGCGTTGAAGAAGGAGGGAACACTGAAGCTTTCTTT.

This clonotype was counted ten times or more. The J gene is TRBJ2-3, the V gene TRBV6-5; 11 bases match TRBD2. CDR3 length equals 17 residues. The germline V gene encodes CDR1 MNHEY and CDR2 SVGAGI. The junction had 7 bases not matched to a gene; V was cut back by 5 bases and J by 0 bases. The CDR3 bases are TGTGCCAGCAGTCTTAGCGGGAGGGCCGGAAGCACAGATACGCAGTATTTT. This gives the protein CASSLSGRAGSTDTQYF.

This clonotype was counted ten times or more. The chain joins TRBV6-2 or TRBV6-3 to TRBJ2-2; 9 bases line up with TRBD2. J lost 6 bases, V lost 6 bases, and 8 bases had no gene match. The V gene's germline CDR1 is MNHEY and CDR2 SVGEGT. The CDR3 runs 15 residues. CDR3 nucleotide sequence: TGTGCCAGCAGCCTAGGGACTAGCCAGTCCGGGGAGCTGTTTTTT. Residues: CASSLGTSQSGELFF.

Regarding this clonotype: The junction departs from the called germline gene at one end, perhaps through a read error. The chain uses TRBV11-2 and TRBJ2-1; 13 bases line up with TRBD2. Germline CDR1 reads SGHAT; CDR2 reads FQNNGV. The CDR3 length is 16 residues. The CDR3 is CANSSLTSGRANGQFF. DNA of the CDR3: TGTGCCAACAGTTCCCTAACTAGCGGGAGGGCCAATGGGCAGTTCTTC.

This clonotype was seen many times. DNA of the CDR3: TGCGCCAGCAGCCAGAGGAATAACCTGGGACGACCGAGGGGCAATCAGCCCCAGCATTTT. Its translation: CASSQRNNLGRPRGNQPQHF. The gene calls are TRBV4-1 and TRBJ1-5; tentative D call: TRBD1 (5 bases). CDR3 length: 20 amino acids. Deletions cut 3 bases from V and 2 bases from J, with 26 bases between. Per the germline V gene, CDR1 is MGHRA and CDR2 is YSYEKL.

As regards this clonotype: This could be a read error, since a much larger clone is one nucleotide away. The V call is TRBV6-5, the J call TRBJ2-3, with 11 bases aligning to TRBD2. Germline CDR1 reads MNHEY; CDR2 reads SVGAGI. V shed 5 bases and J 0 bases; nucleotides not matched to a gene: 7. This CDR3 region has 17 residues. The CDR3 nucleotides read TGTGCCAGCAGTCTTAGCGGGAGGGTCGGAAGCACAGATACGCAGTATTTT. Translating gives CASSLSGRVGSTDTQYF.